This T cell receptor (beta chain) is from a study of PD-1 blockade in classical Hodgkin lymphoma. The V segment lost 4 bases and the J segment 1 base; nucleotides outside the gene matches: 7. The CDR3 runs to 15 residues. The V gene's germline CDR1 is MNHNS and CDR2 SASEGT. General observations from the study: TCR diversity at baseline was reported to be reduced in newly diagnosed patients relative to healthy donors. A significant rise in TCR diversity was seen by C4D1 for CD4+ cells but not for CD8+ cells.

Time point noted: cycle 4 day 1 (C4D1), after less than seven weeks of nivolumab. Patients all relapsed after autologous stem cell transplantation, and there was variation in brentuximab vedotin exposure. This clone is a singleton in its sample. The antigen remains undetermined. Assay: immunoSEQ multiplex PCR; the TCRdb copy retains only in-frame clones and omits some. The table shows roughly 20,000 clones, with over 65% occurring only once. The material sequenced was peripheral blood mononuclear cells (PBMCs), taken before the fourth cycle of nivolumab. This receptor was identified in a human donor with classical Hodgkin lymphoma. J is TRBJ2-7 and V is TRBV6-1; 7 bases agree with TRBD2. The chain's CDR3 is CASSGRSGWSYEQYF. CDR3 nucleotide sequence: TGTGCCAGCAGTGGGCGTAGCGGGTGGTCCTACGAGCAGTACTTC.